The clone carrying this T cell receptor (beta chain) was found a few times. Using its own MiXCR run on the 5' RACE reads, TCRdb lists one record per CDR3 protein. This table holds some 170,000 distinct CDR3 sequences, roughly a tenth found once. This sample stems from a study of T cells after yellow fever vaccination. Trimming removed 5 bases from V and 4 bases from J; junction bases left unmatched: 6. Germline values: CDR1 SNHLY, CDR2 FYNNEI. This CDR3 has 14 amino acids. The receptor comes from a man between 18 and 29 years old who received the YFV17D yellow fever vaccine. The J gene is TRBJ2-7, the V gene TRBV2; TRBD1 aligns across 9 bases. This material consisted of CD8+ T cells sorted from PBMCs, taken 45 days after the yellow fever booster vaccination. As DNA, the CDR3 is TGTGCCAGCAGTCACCGGGACAGGGTTTACGAGCAGTACGTC. Its protein is CASSHRDRVYEQYV.